This TCR beta chain originates from a study of CD8 T cells in ankylosing spondylitis. General study points: Prior literature has documented some motif variants in synovial fluid and blood from reactive arthritis.

The CDR3 extends over 15 amino acids. Trimming shortened V by 0 bases and J by 2 bases, and 10 bases separated the two germline ends. This clonotype was counted at least ten times. Antigen: not known. Construction of TCR beta libraries was performed using quantitative 5'-RACE with molecular barcodes. TCRdb itself ran the 5' RACE reads through MiXCR, one entry per CDR3 protein. This sample carries fewer than 35,000 distinct CDR3 sequences, around 30% of them seen once, and the ten largest clones take roughly 44%. The sample was synovial fluid, either unsorted or a sorted T cell fraction (not recorded which). The receptor was isolated from a male donor with ankylosing spondylitis. The chain joins TRBV12-3 or TRBV12-4 to TRBJ1-1; D may be TRBD1 (6 bases). The DNA of the CDR3 is TGTGCCAGCAGTTTAGCGGACAGCCCAAACACTGAAGCTTTCTTT. Amino acids: CASSLADSPNTEAFF.